The rows below give T cell receptor beta chains drawn from one sample of a study of early T cells in non-severe SARS-CoV-2 infection. MiXCR, applied by TCRdb to the 5' RACE reads, yields one record per CDR3 protein. The table includes tens of thousands of distinct CDR3 sequences, 3.5% to 5% detected once. The specimen was whole blood. The receptors derive from an adult who was a healthcare worker with PCR-confirmed SARS-CoV-2 infection or an uninfected control (not recorded which). CDR3s include the opening cysteine and the closing phenylalanine or tryptophan. The D gene is left open where the match is weak. Clone size is not always given. Where it is, it says once, few, many or a class for expanded clones.

V	D	size	J	length	DNA	CDR3
TRBV12-3/TRBV12-4	NA	many	TRBJ2-3	12	TGTGCCAGCAGCCCCTACACAGATACGCAGTATTTT	CASSPYTDTQYF
TRBV11-2	NA	many	TRBJ1-2	16	TGTGCCAGCAGATATTCACCGCAGACAGTTAACTATGGCTACACCTTC	CASRYSPQTVNYGYTF
TRBV6-6	TRBD2	many	TRBJ2-5	19	TGTGCCAGCAGTTATTACAGGTTACCACGAGGACTAGGGTTGGAGACCCAGTACTTC	CASSYYRLPRGLGLETQYF
TRBV18	TRBD2	few	TRBJ2-7	14	TGTGCCAGCTCACTGGGAGGGGAACTCTACGAGCAGTACTTC	CASSLGGELYEQYF
TRBV7-3	NA	few	TRBJ2-5	13	TGTGCCAGCAGCTTCGCTTTACAAGAGACCCAGTACTTC	CASSFALQETQYF
TRBV18	TRBD1	NA	TRBJ2-7	18	TGTGCCAGCTCACCACCCGGACAGGGGGTGCTTGTTGGGGACGAGCAGTACTTC	CASSPPGQGVLVGDEQYF
TRBV18	NA	many	TRBJ1-5	14	TGTGCCAGCTCACCACGGGGGGCTAATCAGCCCCAGCATTTT	CASSPRGANQPQHF
TRBV11-2	NA	many	TRBJ2-7	14	TGTGCCAGCACCCTCCCGGACCCTACCCACGAGCAGTACTTC	CASTLPDPTHEQYF
TRBV7-3	NA	many	TRBJ2-5	13	TGTGCCAGCAGCTTCAGTAACCAAGAGACCCAGTACTTC	CASSFSNQETQYF
TRBV30	NA	many	TRBJ1-4	11	TGTGCCTGGGGGACGAGGGAAAAACTGTTTTTT	CAWGTREKLFF
TRBV2	NA	many	TRBJ2-7	14	TGTGCCAGCAGTCTACAGGGTGGGGACTACGAGCAGTACTTC	CASSLQGGDYEQYF
TRBV7-9	TRBD2	NA	TRBJ2-3	16	TGTGCCAGCAGCTTAGCTGCTAGCGGGGCCACAGATACGCAGTATTTT	CASSLAASGATDTQYF
TRBV21-1	NA	NA	TRBJ2-1	18	TGTGCCAGCAGCAAGGGAGGGACTAGCGGGAGGATCACCAATGAGCAGTTCTTC	CASSKGGTSGRITNEQFF
TRBV11-2	TRBD1	many	TRBJ2-4	15	TGTGCCAGCAGCTTAGCCGGACAGGGCCGAGGGATTCAGTACTTC	CASSLAGQGRGIQYF
TRBV14	NA	many	TRBJ1-2	16	TGTGCCAGCAGCCAAGATCGGGGAGTGATTGACTATGGCTACACCTTC	CASSQDRGVIDYGYTF
TRBV7-6	TRBD2	many	TRBJ2-1	16	TGTGCCAGCAGCTTGACTAGCGGGGGGTCCTACAATGAGCAGTTCTTC	CASSLTSGGSYNEQFF
TRBV19	NA	few	TRBJ2-7	12	TGTGCCAGTAATGGTGACGGCTACGAGCAGTACTTC	CASNGDGYEQYF
TRBV6-5	NA	many	TRBJ1-5	17	TGTGCCAGCAGTCAATGGGTCGGCGCAGGGGGCAATCAGCCCCAGCATTTT	CASSQWVGAGGNQPQHF
TRBV11-3	TRBD1	many	TRBJ2-7	16	TGTGCCAGCAGCCAAGGGACAGGGGCCCAATCCTACGAGCAGTACTTC	CASSQGTGAQSYEQYF
TRBV7-8	TRBD2	many	TRBJ2-5	17	TGTGCCAGCAGCTTTCGGGAGACTAGCGGGAGTTCGGGGACCCAGTACTTC	CASSFRETSGSSGTQYF
TRBV7-9	NA	many	TRBJ1-1	13	TGTGCCAGCAGCCAACAGGAAAACACTGAAGCTTTCTTT	CASSQQENTEAFF
TRBV14	NA	many	TRBJ2-7	15	TGTGCCAGCAGCCAACCACCAATAGGGGTCTACGAGCAGTACTTC	CASSQPPIGVYEQYF
TRBV9	NA	many	TRBJ2-2	16	TGTGCCAGCAGCGTCTCGGGACCCATCCTCACCGGGGAGCTGTTTTTT	CASSVSGPILTGELFF
TRBV18	TRBD1	few	TRBJ2-5	13	TGTGCCAGCTCTACGACAGGGCAAGAGACCCAGTACTTC	CASSTTGQETQYF
TRBV19	NA	many	TRBJ1-4	14	TGTGCCAGTACCGGGAGGATCACTAATGAAAAACTGTTTTTT	CASTGRITNEKLFF
TRBV29-1	NA	many	TRBJ1-2	11	TGCAGCGTACCCCTTAACTATGGCTACACCTTC	CSVPLNYGYTF
TRBV4-1	NA	many	TRBJ2-6	16	TGCGCCAGCAGCCTCGGGCAGGGGTCTGGGGCCAACGTCCTGACTTTC	CASSLGQGSGANVLTF
TRBV9	NA	many	TRBJ2-1	16	TGTGCCAGCAGCGCGAGTAGCGGCAGCTCCTACAATGAGCAGTTCTTC	CASSASSGSSYNEQFF
TRBV6-2/TRBV6-3	NA	few	TRBJ1-5	16	TGTGCCAGCAGCTCGCTTCAGGGTCTCGTTAATCAGCCCCAGCATTTT	CASSSLQGLVNQPQHF
TRBV7-2	NA	NA	TRBJ2-3	13	TGTGCCAGCAGCACGTTAGCCACAGATACGCAGTATTTT	CASSTLATDTQYF
TRBV2	NA	many	TRBJ1-3	13	TGTGCCAGCAACAACAGGGCTGGAAACACCATATATTTT	CASNNRAGNTIYF
TRBV12-3/TRBV12-4	NA	many	TRBJ2-5	13	TGTGCCAGCAGTTATTTATCCGCCGAGACCCAGTACTTC	CASSYLSAETQYF
TRBV10-3	NA	many	TRBJ2-3	16	TGTGCCATCAGTGAGTCTGCGGGGAGTAGCACAGATACGCAGTATTTT	CAISESAGSSTDTQYF
TRBV29-1	NA	many	TRBJ1-3	12	TGCAGTGCAGCGTCCTCTGGAAACACCATATATTTT	CSAASSGNTIYF
TRBV28	NA	many	TRBJ1-1	15	TGTGCCAGCAGTTCACCCTCGGTAGGGAACACTGAAGCTTTCTTT	CASSSPSVGNTEAFF
TRBV7-9	NA	many	TRBJ1-1	16	TGTGCCAGCAGCTCCGGAGGAAGGGGAAGGGACACTGAAGCTTTCTTT	CASSSGGRGRDTEAFF
TRBV24-1	TRBD2	many	TRBJ2-3	15	TGTGCCACCAGAGGAACTAGCGAGAGCACAGATACGCAGTATTTT	CATRGTSESTDTQYF